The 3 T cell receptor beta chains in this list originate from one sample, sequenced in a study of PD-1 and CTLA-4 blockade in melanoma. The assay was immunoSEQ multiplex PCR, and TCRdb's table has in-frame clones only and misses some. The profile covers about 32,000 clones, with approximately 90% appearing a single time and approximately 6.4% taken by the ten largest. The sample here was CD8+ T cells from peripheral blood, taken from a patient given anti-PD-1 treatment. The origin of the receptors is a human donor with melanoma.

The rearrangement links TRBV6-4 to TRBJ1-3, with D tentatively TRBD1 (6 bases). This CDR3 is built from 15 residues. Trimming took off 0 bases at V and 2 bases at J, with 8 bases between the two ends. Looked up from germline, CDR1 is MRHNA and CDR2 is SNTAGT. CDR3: CASSDSAGAGNTIYF. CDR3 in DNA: TGTGCCAGCAGTGACTCGGCAGGGGCTGGAAACACCATATATTTT.

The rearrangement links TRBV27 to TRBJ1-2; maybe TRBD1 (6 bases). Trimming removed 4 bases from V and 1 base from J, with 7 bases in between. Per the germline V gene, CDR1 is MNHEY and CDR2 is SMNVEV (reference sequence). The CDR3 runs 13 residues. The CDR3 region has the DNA TGTGCCAGCAGTTGGACAGTTAACTATGGCTACACCTTC. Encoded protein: CASSWTVNYGYTF.

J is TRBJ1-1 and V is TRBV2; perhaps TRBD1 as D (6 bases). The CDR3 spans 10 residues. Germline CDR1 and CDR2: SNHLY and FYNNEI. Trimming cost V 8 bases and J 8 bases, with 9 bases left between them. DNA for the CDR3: TGTGCCAGCCTAGACAGGGAAGCTTTCTTT. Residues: CASLDREAFF. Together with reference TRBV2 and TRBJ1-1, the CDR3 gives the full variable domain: EPEVTQTPSHQVTQMGQEVILRCVPISNHLYFYWYRQILGQKVEFLVSFYNNEISEKSEIFDDQFSVERPDGSNFTLKIRSTKLEDSAMYFCASLDREAFFGQGTRLTVV.